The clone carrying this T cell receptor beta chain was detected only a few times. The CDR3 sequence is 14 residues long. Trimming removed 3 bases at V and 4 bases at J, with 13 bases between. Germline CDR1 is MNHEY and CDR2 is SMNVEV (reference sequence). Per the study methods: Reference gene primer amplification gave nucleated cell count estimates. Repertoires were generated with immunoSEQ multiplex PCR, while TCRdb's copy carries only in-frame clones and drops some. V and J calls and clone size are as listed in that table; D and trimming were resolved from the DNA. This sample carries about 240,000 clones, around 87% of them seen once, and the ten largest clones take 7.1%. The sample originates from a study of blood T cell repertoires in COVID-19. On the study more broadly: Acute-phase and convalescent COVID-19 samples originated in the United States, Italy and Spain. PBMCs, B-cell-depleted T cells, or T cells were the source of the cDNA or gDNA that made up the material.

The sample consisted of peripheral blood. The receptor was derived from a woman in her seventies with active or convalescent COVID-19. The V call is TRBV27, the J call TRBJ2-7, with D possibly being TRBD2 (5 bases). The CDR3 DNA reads TGTGCCAGCAGTTTCGGGGAGAAGAGATACGAGCAGTACTTC. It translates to CASSFGEKRYEQYF.